Detailed here is one T cell receptor beta chain. The antigen is undetermined. The gene names here belong to mouse. The read ends 4 residues shy of where the CDR3 ends; the end is completed using the germline J gene. These data originate in a study of CD8+ T cells in alopecia areata. For the study at large: Female C3H/HeJ mice aged roughly 7-10 weeks received skin from spontaneously alopecic C3H/HeJ graft donors aged 6-12 months.

Regarding the study as a whole: Clonality exceeded that of normal scalp in lesional scalp, most notably in alopecia totalis/universalis. Scalp sequencing captures resident alphabeta T cells of normal skin too. In patients, TCRs were shared less clearly than in mice, and HLA may possibly be involved.

On the basis of CD4, CD8alpha, NKG2D, NKG2ACE and other markers, pooled cutaneous lymph node cells were sorted. Following extraction, RNA underwent reverse transcription to cDNA, which served as the sequencing template. Clones were read by immunoSEQ multiplex PCR, and TCRdb kept only the in-frame ones, dropping some. Altogether roughly 260,000 clones were found in the sample, and no singletons occur. Germline V gives CDR1 NSQYPW, CDR2 LRSPGD (reference sequence). The CDR3 spans 14 residues. Trimming shortened V by 2 bases and J by 0 bases, and 7 bases separated the two germline ends. This sequence originates from a C3H/HeJ mouse with alopecia areata. The MHC haplotype of the strain is H2-k. The chain has TRBV1 and TRBJ1-1; D remains ambiguous. Sequences were obtained from CD4+ T cells sorted from a lymph node. CDR3 residues: CTCSAQQANTEVFF. The part of the CDR3 DNA that was read is TGCACCTGCAGTGCACAACAAGCAAACACA.